The rows below give T cell receptor beta chains drawn from one sample of a study of blood T cell repertoires in COVID-19. The table came from immunoSEQ multiplex PCR; TCRdb's copy has only in-frame clones and leaves some out. The sample contains 100,000 to 150,000 clones, approximately 86% of which appear only once. The sample taken for sequencing was peripheral blood. Receptors originate from a woman in her seventies with COVID-19, enrolled during active disease. CDR3s include the opening cysteine and the closing phenylalanine or tryptophan. The D gene is left open where the match is weak. Clone size is shown for a subset of rows, as once, few, many or a class of expanded clone.

V gene,D gene,clone size,J gene,CDR3 protein,CDR3 DNA
TRBV12-3/TRBV12-4,.,.,TRBJ2-7,CASSLDPSEQYF,TGTGCCAGCAGTTTAGATCCGTCCGAGCAGTACTTC
TRBV7-9,TRBD1,.,TRBJ1-3,CASSLQGTGNTIYF,TGTGCCAGCAGCCTACAGGGGACTGGAAACACCATATATTTT
TRBV11-3,.,.,TRBJ2-1,CASSLSAAYNEQFF,TGTGCCAGCAGCCTTAGCGCGGCTTACAATGAGCAGTTCTTC
TRBV11-2,TRBD1,.,TRBJ1-2,CASSFDRERGYTF,TGTGCCAGCAGCTTCGACAGGGAACGTGGCTACACCTTC
TRBV2,.,.,TRBJ2-5,CASDDRDLYQETQYF,TGTGCCAGCGACGACAGAGATCTTTACCAAGAGACCCAGTACTTC
TRBV19,TRBD1,.,TRBJ1-5,CARKPGQGAGRNQPQHF,TGTGCCAGAAAACCGGGACAGGGGGCTGGTCGCAATCAGCCCCAGCATTTT
TRBV5-1,TRBD1,.,TRBJ1-1,CASSGRDRVSGTEAFF,TGCGCCAGCAGCGGACGGGACAGGGTGAGTGGCACTGAAGCTTTCTTT
TRBV7-9,.,.,TRBJ2-1,CASSATSSRKYNEQFF,TGTGCCAGCAGCGCGACAAGCTCCCGTAAATACAATGAGCAGTTCTTC
TRBV6-1,.,.,TRBJ1-6,CASSEDSPSLHF,TGTGCCAGCAGTGAAGACAGCCCTTCCCTCCACTTT
TRBV11-2,TRBD2,.,TRBJ2-7,CASSLGSTSAEQYF,TGTGCCAGCAGCTTAGGTTCGACTAGCGCAGAGCAGTACTTC
TRBV7-7,TRBD1,.,TRBJ2-3,CASSPRGPRGAADTQYF,TGTGCTAGCAGCCCTAGGGGGCCACGAGGAGCAGCAGATACGCAGTATTTT
TRBV9,.,.,TRBJ1-2,CASSVGAGDYGYTF,TGTGCCAGCAGCGTAGGCGCAGGTGACTATGGCTACACCTTC
TRBV4-1,.,.,TRBJ2-2,CASSQVGPGNTGELFF,TGCGCCAGCAGCCAAGTCGGCCCAGGGAACACCGGGGAGCTGTTTTTT
TRBV24-1,TRBD1,.,TRBJ2-3,CATSDPTGWDLDTQYF,TGTGCCACCAGTGATCCGACAGGGTGGGATTTGGATACGCAGTATTTT
TRBV5-5,.,.,TRBJ1-1,CASSAEDNTEAFF,TGTGCCAGCAGCGCGGAAGATAACACTGAAGCTTTCTTT
TRBV29-1,.,.,TRBJ1-1,CSSKTVVNTEAFF,TGCAGCTCGAAGACAGTAGTAAACACTGAAGCTTTCTTT
TRBV2,.,.,TRBJ1-2,CASSKGWETNYGYTF,TGTGCCAGCTCGAAGGGGTGGGAAACTAACTATGGCTACACCTTC
TRBV11-2,TRBD2,.,TRBJ2-1,CASSPLRGAYNEQFF,TGTGCCAGCAGCCCGTTGCGGGGGGCCTACAATGAGCAGTTCTTC
TRBV18,TRBD1,.,TRBJ2-5,CASSRPSGQDSQETQYF,TGTGCCAGCTCGCGACCTTCGGGACAGGACTCTCAAGAGACCCAGTACTTC
TRBV10-3,.,.,TRBJ1-3,CAISGDKYGNTIYF,TGTGCCATCAGTGGGGACAAATATGGAAACACCATATATTTT
TRBV19,TRBD2,.,TRBJ2-1,CASSRTSGGNEQFF,TGTGCCAGTAGTCGGACTAGCGGGGGAAATGAGCAGTTCTTC
TRBV5-5,.,.,TRBJ1-6,CASSLEPGSPLHF,TGTGCCAGCAGCCTTGAACCGGGTTCACCCCTCCACTTT
TRBV2,.,.,TRBJ1-1,CASRVLTMNTEAFF,TGTGCCAGCAGAGTACTAACGATGAACACTGAAGCTTTCTTT
TRBV2,TRBD1,.,TRBJ1-5,CASSPDRGNQPQHF,TGTGCCAGCAGTCCCGACAGGGGCAATCAGCCCCAGCATTTT
TRBV6-2/TRBV6-3,.,.,TRBJ2-7,CASSYSGAAEQYF,TGTGCCAGCAGTTACTCAGGGGCGGCAGAGCAGTACTTC
TRBV5-6,.,.,TRBJ1-6,CASSRAVPGGRVPLHF,TGTGCCAGCAGCCGAGCGGTCCCGGGGGGCAGGGTACCCCTCCACTTT
TRBV21-1,.,.,TRBJ1-4,CASSKQTDEATNEKLFF,TGTGCCAGCAGCAAACAGACAGACGAAGCAACTAATGAAAAACTGTTTTTT
TRBV19,.,.,TRBJ1-5,CASSPAAGEWSNQPQHF,TGTGCCAGTAGTCCAGCAGCTGGGGAGTGGAGCAATCAGCCCCAGCATTTT
TRBV6-2/TRBV6-3,.,once,TRBJ1-1,CASSQRAGTEAFF,TGTGCCAGCAGTCAGAGGGCGGGCACTGAAGCTTTCTTT
TRBV7-6,TRBD2,.,TRBJ2-3,CASSRGTSGYTDTQYF,TGTGCCAGCAGCCGTGGGACTAGCGGGTACACAGATACGCAGTATTTT